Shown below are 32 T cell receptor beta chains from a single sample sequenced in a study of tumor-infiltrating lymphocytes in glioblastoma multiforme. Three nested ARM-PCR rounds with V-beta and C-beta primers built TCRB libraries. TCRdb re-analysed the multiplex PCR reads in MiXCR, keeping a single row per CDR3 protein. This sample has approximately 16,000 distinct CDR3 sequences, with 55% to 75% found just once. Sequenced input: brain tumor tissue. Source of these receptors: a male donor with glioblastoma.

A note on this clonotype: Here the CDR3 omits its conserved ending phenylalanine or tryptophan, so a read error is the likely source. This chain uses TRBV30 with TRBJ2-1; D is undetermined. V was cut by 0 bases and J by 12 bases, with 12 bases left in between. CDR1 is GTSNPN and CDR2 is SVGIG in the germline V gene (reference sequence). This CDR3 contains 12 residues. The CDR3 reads CAWSVRELVQFL. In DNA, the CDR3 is TGTGCCTGGAGTGTACGTGAACTGGTGCAGTTCCTC.

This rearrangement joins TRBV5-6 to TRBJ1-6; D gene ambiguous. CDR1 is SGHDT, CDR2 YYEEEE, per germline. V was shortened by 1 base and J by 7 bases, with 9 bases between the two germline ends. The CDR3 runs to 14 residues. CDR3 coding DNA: TGTGCCAGCAGCTTGCGATCAGACAATTCACCCCTCCACTTT. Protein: CASSLRSDNSPLHF.

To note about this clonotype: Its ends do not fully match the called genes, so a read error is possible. CDR3 sequence: CASSEMTGGRAGELFF. Here the CDR3 DNA reads TGCGCCAGCAGTGAAATGACTGGCGGGAGGGCCGGGGAGCTGTTTTTC. The genes are TRBV10-1 and TRBJ2-2; 9 nucleotides match TRBD2. CDR3 length: 16 residues. Germline lookup yields CDR1 WNHNN and CDR2 SYGVQD (reference sequence).

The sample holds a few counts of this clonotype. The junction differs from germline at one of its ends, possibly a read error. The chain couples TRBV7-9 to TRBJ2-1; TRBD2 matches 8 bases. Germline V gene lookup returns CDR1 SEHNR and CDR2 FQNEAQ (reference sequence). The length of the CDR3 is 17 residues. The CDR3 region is CASSYTSGRQPNNGQFF. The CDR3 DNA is TGTGCCAGCAGCTACACTAGCGGCCGACAGCCAAACAATGGGCAGTTCTTC.

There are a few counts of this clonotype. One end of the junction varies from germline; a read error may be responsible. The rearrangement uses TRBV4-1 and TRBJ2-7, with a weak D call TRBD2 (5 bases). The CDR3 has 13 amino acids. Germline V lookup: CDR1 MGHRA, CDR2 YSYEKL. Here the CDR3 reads CASSQDFHNERFF. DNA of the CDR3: TGCGCCAGCAGCCAAGATTTCCACAATGAGCGGTTCTTC.

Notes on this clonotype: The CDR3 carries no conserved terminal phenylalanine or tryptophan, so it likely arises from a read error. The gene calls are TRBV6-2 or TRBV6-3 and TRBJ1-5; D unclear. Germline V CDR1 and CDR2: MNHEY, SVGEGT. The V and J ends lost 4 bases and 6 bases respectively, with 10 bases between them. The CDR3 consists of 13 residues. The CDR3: CASSSLEGQPQHL. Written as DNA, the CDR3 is TGTGCCAGCAGTTCTCTGGAGGGTCAGCCCCAGCATCTA.

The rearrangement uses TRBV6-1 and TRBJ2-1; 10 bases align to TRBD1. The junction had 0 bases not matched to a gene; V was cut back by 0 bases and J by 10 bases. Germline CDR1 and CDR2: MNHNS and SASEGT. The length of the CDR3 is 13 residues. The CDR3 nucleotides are TGTGCCAGCAGTGAAGCGGACAGGGGGGAGCAGTTCTTC. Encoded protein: CASSEADRGEQFF.

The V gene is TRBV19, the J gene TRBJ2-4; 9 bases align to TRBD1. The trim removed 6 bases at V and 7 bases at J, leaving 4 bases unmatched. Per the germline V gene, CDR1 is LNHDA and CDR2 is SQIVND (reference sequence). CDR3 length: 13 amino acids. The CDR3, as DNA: TGTGCCAGTAGCGGACAGGGGACGAACATTCAGTACTTC. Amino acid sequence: CASSGQGTNIQYF. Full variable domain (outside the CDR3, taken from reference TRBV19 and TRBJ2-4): DGGITQSPKYLFRKEGQNVTLSCEQNLNHDAMYWYRQDPGQGLRLIYYSQIVNDFQKGDIAEGYSVSREKKESFPLTVTSAQKNPTAFYLCASSGQGTNIQYFGAGTRLSVL.

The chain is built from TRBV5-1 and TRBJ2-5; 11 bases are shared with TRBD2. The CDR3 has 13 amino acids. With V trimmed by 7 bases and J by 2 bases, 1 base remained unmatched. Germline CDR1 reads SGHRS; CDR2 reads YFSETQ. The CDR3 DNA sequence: TGCGCCAGCCGGACTAGCGGGCAAGAGACCCAGTACTTC. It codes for CASRTSGQETQYF.

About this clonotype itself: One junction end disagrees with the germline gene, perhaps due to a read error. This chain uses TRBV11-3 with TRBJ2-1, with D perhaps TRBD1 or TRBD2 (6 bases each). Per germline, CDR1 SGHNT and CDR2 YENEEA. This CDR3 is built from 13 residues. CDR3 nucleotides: TGTGCCAGTAGCTCGAGGGGGGAGGCTGAGCATTTCTTC. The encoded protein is CASSSRGEAEHFF.

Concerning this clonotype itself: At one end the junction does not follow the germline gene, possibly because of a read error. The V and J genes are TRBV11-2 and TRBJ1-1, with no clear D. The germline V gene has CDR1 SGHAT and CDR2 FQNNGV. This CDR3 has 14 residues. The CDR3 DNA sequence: TGTGCCAGCAGCTTCGGGCAGATGAACACTAAAGCTTTCTTT. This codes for CASSFGQMNTKAFF.

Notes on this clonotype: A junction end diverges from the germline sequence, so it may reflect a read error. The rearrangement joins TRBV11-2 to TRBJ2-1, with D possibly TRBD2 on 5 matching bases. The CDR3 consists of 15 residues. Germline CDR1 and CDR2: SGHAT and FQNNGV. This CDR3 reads CSSSLESSMGREQFF. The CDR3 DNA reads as TGTTCCAGCAGCTTAGAGTCTAGCATGGGCCGTGAGCAGTTCTTC.

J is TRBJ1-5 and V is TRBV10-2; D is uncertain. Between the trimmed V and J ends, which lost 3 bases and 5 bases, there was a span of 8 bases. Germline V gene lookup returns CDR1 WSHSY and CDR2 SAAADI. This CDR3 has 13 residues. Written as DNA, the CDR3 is TGCGCCAGCAGTGATGTGGTACATCAGCCCCAGCATTTT. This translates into CASSDVVHQPQHF.

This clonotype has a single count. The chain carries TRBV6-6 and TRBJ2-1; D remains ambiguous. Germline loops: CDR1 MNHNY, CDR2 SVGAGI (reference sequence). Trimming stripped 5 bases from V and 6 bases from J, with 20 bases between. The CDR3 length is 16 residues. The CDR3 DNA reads TGTGCCAGCAGTCCCGATGGGCGGAAGGGTGTCAATGAGCAGTTCTTC. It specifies CASSPDGRKGVNEQFF.

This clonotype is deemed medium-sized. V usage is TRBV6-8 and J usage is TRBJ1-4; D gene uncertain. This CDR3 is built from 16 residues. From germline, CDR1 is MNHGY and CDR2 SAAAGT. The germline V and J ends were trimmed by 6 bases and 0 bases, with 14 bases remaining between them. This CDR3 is CASSHPRQTTNEKLFF. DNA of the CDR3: TGTGCCAGCAGCCATCCCCGCCAGACAACTAATGAAAAACTGTTTTTT.

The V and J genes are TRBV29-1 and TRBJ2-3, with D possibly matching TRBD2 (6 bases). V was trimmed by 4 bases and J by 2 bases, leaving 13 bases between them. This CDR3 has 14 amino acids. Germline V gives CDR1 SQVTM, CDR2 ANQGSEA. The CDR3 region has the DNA TGCAGCGTTGTTGGTAGCGGTTACACAGATACGCAGTATTTT. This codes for CSVVGSGYTDTQYF.

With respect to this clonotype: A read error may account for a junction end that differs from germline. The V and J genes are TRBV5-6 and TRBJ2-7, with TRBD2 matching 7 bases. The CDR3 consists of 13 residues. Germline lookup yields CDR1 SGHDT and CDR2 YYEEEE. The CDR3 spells CAGSRTSLHEQYF. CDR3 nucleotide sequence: TGTGCCGGCAGCCGGACTAGTCTCCACGAGCAGTACTTC.

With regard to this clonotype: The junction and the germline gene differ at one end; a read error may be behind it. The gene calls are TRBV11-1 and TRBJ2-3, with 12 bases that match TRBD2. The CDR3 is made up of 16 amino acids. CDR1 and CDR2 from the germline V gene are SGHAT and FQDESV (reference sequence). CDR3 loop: CTSSLGLAGSTDTQYF. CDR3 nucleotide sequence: TGTACCAGCAGCTTAGGACTAGCGGGAAGCACAGATACGCAGTATTTC.

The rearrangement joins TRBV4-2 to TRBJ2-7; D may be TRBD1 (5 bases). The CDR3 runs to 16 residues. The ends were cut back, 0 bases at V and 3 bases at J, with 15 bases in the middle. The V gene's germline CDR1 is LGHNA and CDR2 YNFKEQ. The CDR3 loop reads CASSQDRSQAHYEQYF. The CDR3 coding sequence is TGTGCCAGCAGCCAAGATAGGTCACAGGCTCACTACGAGCAGTACTTC.

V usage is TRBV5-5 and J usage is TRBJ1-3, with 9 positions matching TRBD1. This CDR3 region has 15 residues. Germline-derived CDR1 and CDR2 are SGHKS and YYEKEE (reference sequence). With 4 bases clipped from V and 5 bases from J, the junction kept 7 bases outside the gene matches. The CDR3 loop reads CASSDGTGLRNTIYF. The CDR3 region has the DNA TGTGCCAGCAGCGATGGGACAGGGCTCCGAAACACCATATATTTT.

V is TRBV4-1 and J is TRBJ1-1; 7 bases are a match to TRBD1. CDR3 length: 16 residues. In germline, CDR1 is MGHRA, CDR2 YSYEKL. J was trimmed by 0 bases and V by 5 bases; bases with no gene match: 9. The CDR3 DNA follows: TGCGCCAGCAGCTACTCCCCCGGGACAGTGAACACTGAAGCTTTCTTT. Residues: CASSYSPGTVNTEAFF.

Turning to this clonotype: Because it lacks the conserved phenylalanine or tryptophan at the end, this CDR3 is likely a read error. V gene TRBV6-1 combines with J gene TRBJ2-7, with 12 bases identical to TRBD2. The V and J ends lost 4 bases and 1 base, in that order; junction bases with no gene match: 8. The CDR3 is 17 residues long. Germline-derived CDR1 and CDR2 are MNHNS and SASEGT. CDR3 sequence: CASSGQLAGGTSYEQYL. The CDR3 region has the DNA TGTGCCAGCAGTGGACAACTAGCGGGAGGCACTTCCTACGAGCAGTACTTA.

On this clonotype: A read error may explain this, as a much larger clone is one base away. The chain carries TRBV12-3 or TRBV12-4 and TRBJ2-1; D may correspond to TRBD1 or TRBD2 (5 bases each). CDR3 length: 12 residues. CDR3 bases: TGTGACAGCAGTTCGGGGTCCCTGGGGGAGTTCTTC. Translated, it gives CDSSSGSLGEFF.

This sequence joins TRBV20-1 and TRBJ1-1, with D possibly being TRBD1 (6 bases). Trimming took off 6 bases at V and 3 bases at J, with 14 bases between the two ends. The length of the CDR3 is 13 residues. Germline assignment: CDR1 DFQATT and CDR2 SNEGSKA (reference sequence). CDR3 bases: TGCAGTGCGGATATACAGGGTTACACTGAAGCTTTCTTT. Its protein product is CSADIQGYTEAFF.

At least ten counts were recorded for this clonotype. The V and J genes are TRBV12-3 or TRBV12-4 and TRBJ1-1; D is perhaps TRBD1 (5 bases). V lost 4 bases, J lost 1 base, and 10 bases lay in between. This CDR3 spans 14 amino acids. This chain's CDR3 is CASSSGLRNTEAFF. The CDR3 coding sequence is TGTGCCAGCAGTTCGGGACTGCGGAACACTGAAGCTTTCTTT.

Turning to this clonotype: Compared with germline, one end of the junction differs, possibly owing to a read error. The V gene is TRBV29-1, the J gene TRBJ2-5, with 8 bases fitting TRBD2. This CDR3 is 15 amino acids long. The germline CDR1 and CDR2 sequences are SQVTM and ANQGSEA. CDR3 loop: CSVEPTGGRLETQYF. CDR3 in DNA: TGTAGCGTTGAACCGACTGGCGGGAGGTTGGAGACCCAATACTTC.

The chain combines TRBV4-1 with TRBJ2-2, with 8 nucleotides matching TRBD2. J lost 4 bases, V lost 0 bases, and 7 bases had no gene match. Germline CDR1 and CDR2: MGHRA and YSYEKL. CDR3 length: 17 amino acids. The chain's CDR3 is CASSQDWPAGVTGELFF. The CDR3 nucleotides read TGCGCCAGCAGCCAAGATTGGCCAGCGGGGGTCACCGGGGAGCTGTTTTTT.

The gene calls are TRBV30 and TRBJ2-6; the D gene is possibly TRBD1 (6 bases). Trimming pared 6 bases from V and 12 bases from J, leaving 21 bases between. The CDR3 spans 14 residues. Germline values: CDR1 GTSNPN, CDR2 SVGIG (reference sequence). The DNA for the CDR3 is TGTGCCTGTACAGGGTGCTATGGGGGCAGCGTCCTGACTTTC. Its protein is CACTGCYGGSVLTF.

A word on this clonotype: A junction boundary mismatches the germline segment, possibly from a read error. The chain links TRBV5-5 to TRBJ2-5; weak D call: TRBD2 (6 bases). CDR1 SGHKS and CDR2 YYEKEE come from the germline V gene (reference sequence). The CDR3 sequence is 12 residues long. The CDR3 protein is CASSLEGETQNF. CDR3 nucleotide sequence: TGTGCTAGCAGCTTGGAGGGCGAGACCCAGAACTTC.

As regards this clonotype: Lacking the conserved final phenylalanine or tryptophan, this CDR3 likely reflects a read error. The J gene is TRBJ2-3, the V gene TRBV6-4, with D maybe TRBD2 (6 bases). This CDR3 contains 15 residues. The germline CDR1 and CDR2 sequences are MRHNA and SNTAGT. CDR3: CASGASRRATDTQYL. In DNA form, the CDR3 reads TGCGCCAGCGGTGCTTCCCGGAGGGCCACAGATACGCAGTATTTG.

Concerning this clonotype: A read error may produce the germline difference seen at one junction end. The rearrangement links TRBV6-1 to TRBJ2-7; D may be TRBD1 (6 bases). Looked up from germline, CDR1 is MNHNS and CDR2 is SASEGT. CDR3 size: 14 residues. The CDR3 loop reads CANSVQGGPYEQYF. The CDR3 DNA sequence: TGTGCCAACAGTGTACAGGGTGGTCCTTACGAGCAGTACTTC.

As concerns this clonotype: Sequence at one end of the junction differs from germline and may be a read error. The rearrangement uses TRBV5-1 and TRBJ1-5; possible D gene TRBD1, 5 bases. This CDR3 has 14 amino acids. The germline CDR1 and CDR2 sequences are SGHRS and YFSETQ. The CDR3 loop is CPSSVLGGDQPQHF. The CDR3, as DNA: TGCCCCAGCAGCGTGTTGGGGGGGGATCAGCCCCAGCATTTT.